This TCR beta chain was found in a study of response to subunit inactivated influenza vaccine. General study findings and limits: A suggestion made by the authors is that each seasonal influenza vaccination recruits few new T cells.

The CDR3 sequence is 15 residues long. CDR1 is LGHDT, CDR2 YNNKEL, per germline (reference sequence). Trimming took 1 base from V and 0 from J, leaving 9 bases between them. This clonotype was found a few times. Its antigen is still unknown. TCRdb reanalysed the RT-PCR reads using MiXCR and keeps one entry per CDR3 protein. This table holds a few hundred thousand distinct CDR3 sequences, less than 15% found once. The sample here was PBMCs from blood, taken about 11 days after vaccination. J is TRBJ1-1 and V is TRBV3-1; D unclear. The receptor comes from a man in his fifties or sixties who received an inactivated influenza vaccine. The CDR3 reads CASSQAGIMNTEAFF. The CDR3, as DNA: TGTGCCAGCAGCCAAGCGGGGATCATGAACACTGAAGCTTTCTTT.